The subject of this entry is one T cell receptor beta chain. Its antigen remains unknown. The data were obtained in a study of cytomegalovirus exposure and HLA in healthy donors. The study, taken as a whole, reports: Versus the approximately 700-donor mean, an Asian-associated ancestry cluster reportedly showed fewer N-insertions in a later analysis. Reported results showed that the classifier diagnosed cytomegalovirus status with high specificity and sensitivity.

Losses at the gene ends were 10 bases for V and 1 base for J; bases not matched to a gene: 5. Per the germline V gene, CDR1 is MDHEN and CDR2 is SYDVKM. CDR3 length equals 14 residues. In the PCR, 60 Vbeta and 13 Jbeta primers were used. Authors' analysis steps: The count from a later analysis was some 80 million unique TCR beta chains, some 12 million of them shared. The method was immunoSEQ multiplex PCR; TCRdb's version includes in-frame clones alone and lacks a portion of them. The V and J calls and clone size are taken from that table; D and trimming were inferred from the DNA. The table lists about 120,000 clones, around 63% of them singletons.

The sequence derives from a man aged 40-50 years in good health and CMV-seropositive. Material for sequencing was PBMCs. The gene calls are TRBV28 and TRBJ2-2; 8 nucleotides match TRBD1. CDR3 residues: CATSGQGNTGELFF. The CDR3, as DNA: TGTGCCACCTCTGGACAGGGGAACACCGGGGAGCTGTTTTTT.